This T cell receptor beta chain was recorded in a study of cytomegalovirus exposure and HLA in healthy donors. Overall study results and limits: A later analysis showed TCR association rates differing by HLA locus, peaking at DRB1 and lowest at HLA-C. Across donors, presence/absence analyses took sequencing depth to be roughly uniform. Common viral pathogens seemed, in a later analysis, to connect with several of the most significant clusters.

Details on this clone: No antigen is known for it.

With 60 Vbeta and 13 Jbeta primers, the PCR was carried out. Here immunoSEQ multiplex PCR was the method, and the copy in TCRdb shows in-frame clones only, minus some. The sample records some 160,000 clones, around 77% being singletons. The V gene lost 3 bases and the J gene lost 4 bases, with 6 bases spanning the gap. CDR1 and CDR2 from the germline V gene are LNHDA and SQIVND (reference sequence). CDR3 length equals 12 residues. The sequence came from a man aged 60 to 69 in good health and CMV-seronegative. Input material: PBMCs. The chain is built from TRBV19 and TRBJ1-2; D remains ambiguous. The CDR3 sequence: CASSIPFYGYTF. The CDR3 region has the DNA TGTGCCAGTAGTATTCCATTCTATGGCTACACCTTC. The whole variable domain, filled in from reference TRBV19 and TRBJ1-2, reads DGGITQSPKYLFRKEGQNVTLSCEQNLNHDAMYWYRQDPGQGLRLIYYSQIVNDFQKGDIAEGYSVSREKKESFPLTVTSAQKNPTAFYLCASSIPFYGYTFGSGTRLTVV.